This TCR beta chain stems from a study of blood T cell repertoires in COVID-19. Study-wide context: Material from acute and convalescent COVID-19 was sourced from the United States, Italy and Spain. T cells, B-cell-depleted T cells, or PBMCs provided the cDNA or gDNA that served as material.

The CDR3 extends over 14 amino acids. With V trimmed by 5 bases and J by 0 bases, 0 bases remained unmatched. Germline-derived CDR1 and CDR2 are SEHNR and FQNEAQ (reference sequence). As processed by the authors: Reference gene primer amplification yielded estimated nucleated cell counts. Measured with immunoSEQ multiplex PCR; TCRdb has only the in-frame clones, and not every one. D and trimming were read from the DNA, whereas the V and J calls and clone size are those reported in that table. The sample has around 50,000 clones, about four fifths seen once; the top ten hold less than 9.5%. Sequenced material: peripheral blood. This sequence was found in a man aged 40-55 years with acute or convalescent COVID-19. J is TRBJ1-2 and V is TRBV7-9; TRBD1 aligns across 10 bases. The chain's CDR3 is CASSGQGANYGYTF. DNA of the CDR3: TGTGCCAGCAGCGGACAGGGGGCTAACTATGGCTACACCTTC.